The source of this T cell receptor (beta chain) is a study of T cell responses to AZD1222 COVID-19 vaccine. The protocol was immunoSEQ multiplex PCR, while the TCRdb copy is restricted to in-frame clones and leaves out a portion. This sample yields 42,000 or so clones, of which about nine tenths are seen a single time; around a quarter belongs to the top ten. This CDR3 has 12 residues. V was pared by 7 bases and J by 3 bases, with 9 bases between. CDR1 WSHSY and CDR2 SAAADI come from the germline V gene. This sequence originates from an adult who received the MenACWY meningococcal vaccine as a control. Source: peripheral blood, taken 28 days after the second dose of the MenACWY control vaccine. J is TRBJ2-5 and V is TRBV10-2; D may be TRBD1 (5 bases). DNA of the CDR3: TGCGCCAGCAAGGGGCTTAAAGAGACCCAGTACTTC. Its protein is CASKGLKETQYF.